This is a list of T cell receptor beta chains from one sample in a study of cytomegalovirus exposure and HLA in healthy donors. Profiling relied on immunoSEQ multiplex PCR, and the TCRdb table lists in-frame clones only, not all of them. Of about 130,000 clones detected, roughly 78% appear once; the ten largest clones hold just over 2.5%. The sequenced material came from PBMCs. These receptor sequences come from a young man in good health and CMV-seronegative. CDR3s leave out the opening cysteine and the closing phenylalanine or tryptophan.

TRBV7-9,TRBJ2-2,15,ASSWILAGGPGGELF
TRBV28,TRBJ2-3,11,ASSSQNTDTQY
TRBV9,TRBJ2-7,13,ASSVDAGLGNEQY
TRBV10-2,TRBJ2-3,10,ASSVITHTQY
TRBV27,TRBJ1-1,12,ASSLMTGNTEAF
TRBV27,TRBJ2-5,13,ASSPVGGVGETQY
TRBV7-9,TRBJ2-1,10,ASSLGSMEQF
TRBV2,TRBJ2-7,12,ATQGAGSNYEQY
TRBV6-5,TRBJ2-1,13,ASRTGTGGFDEQF
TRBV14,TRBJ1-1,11,ASRRQADTEAF
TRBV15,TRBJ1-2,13,ATSYQTGGWNGYT
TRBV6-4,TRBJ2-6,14,ASSDSSGSGANVLT
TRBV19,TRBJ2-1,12,ASSIVSGGDEQF
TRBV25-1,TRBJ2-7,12,ASSPRRDSYEQY
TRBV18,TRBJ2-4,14,ASSPGQDFTKNIQY
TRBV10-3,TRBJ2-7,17,AISDPASREGQRPYEQY
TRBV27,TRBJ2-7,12,ASAWRDFSYEQY
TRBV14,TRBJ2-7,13,ASSQVSGRSGEQY
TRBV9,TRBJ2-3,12,ASSVAGSTDTQY
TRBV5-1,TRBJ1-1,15,ASSFGFGARRGTEAF
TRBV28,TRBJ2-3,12,ASSLEQSTDTQY
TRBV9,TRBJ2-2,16,ASSPVAGLPRSTGELF
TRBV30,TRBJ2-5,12,AWRGDRAQETQY
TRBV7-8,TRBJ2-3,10,ASRPPSSTQY
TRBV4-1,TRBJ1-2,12,ASSQTGQSYGYT
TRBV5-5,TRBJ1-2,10,ASSRQGGGYT
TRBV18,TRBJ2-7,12,ASSPLGTGNEQY
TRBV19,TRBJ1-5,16,ASSKTGTGFSSNQPQH